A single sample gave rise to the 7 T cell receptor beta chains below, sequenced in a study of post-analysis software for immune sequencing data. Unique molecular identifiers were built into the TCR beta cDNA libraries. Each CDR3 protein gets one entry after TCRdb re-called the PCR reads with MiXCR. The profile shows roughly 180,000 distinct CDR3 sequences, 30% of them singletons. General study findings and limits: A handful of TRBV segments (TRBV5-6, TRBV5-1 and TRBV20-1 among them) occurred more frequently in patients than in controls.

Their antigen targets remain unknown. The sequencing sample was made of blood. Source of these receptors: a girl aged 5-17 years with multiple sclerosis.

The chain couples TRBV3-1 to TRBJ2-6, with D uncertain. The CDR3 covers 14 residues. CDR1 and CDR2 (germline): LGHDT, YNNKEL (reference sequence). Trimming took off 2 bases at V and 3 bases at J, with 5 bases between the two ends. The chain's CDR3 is CASSQPFGANVLTF. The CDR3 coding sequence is TGTGCCAGCAGCCAACCGTTTGGGGCCAACGTCCTGACTTTC.

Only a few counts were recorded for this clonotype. This chain's CDR3 is CASSTGTGANSPLHF. DNA for the CDR3: TGCGCCAGCAGCACCGGGACAGGGGCTAATTCACCCCTCCACTTT. The V and J genes are TRBV5-1 and TRBJ1-6; 10 positions match TRBD1. The J segment lost 6 bases and the V segment lost 4 bases, leaving 4 bases of the junction unmatched. This CDR3 has 15 amino acids. Germline CDR1 and CDR2: SGHRS and YFSETQ.

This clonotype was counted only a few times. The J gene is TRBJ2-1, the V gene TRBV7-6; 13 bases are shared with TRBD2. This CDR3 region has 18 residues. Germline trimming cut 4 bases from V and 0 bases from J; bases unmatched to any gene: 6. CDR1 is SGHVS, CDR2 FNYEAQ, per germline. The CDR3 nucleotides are TGTGCCAGCAGCTCCAGGGGGACTAGCGGGGTCTCCTACAATGAGCAGTTCTTC. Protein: CASSSRGTSGVSYNEQFF.

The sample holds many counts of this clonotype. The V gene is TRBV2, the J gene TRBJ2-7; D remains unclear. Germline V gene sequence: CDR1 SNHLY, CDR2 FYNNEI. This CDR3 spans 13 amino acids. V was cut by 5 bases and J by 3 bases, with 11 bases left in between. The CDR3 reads CASSPLNYYEQYF. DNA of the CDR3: TGTGCCAGCAGTCCCTTGAATTACTACGAGCAGTACTTC.

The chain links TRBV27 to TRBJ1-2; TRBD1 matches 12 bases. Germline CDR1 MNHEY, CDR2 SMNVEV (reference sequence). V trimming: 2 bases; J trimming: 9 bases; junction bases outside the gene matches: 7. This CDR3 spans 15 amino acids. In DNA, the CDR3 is TGTGCCAGCAGTTTAAAGGGACAGGGGGCGGGAAGCTACACCTTC. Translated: CASSLKGQGAGSYTF.

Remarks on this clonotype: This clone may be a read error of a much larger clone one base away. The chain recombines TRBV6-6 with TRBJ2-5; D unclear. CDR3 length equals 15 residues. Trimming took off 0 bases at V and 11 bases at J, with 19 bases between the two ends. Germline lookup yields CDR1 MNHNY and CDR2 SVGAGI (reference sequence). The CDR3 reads CASSYSTSTPYGQYF. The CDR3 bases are TGTGCCAGCAGTTACTCGACCAGTACCCCCTACGGGCAGTACTTC.

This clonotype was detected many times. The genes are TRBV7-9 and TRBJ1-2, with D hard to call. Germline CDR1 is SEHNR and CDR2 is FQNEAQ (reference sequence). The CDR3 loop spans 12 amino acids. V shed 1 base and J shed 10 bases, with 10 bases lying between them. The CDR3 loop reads CASSLVSNHYTF. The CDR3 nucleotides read TGTGCCAGCAGCTTAGTGTCGAACCACTACACCTTC.